Following are 28 T cell receptor beta chains from one sample sequenced in a study of breast tumors, draining lymph nodes, adjacent tissues. The lymph nodes were axillary draining lymph nodes from breast cancer patients. TCRdb reprocessed the multiplex PCR reads via MiXCR and lists one record per CDR3 protein. The data contain 200,000 to 300,000 distinct CDR3 sequences, 30% of them singletons. Specimen: axillary lymph node tissue. These receptors all stem from a female donor with breast cancer. Some clones in this sample may be carry-over from other donors' samples.

This clonotype appeared a few times. Being one base from a much bigger clone, this may be a read error. The chain employs TRBV19 and TRBJ2-7; 10 positions match TRBD2. CDR1 is LNHDA, CDR2 SQIVND, per germline (reference sequence). This CDR3 comprises 15 residues. The CDR3 nucleotides read TGTGCCAGAAGTATGTCTAGCGGGAGCATCTACGAGCAGTACTTC. As protein: CARSMSSGSIYEQYF.

Points on this clonotype: Since a much larger clone is just one base distant, this may be a read error. CDR3 in amino acids: CASRREVNIEQFF. DNA of the CDR3: TGTGCCAGCAGACGGGAAGTTAACATTGAGCAGTTCTTC. The chain recombines TRBV7-2 with TRBJ2-1; weak D call: TRBD2 (5 bases). The CDR3 loop spans 13 amino acids. V shed 6 bases and J shed 9 bases, with 15 bases lying between them. Looked up from germline, CDR1 is SGHTA and CDR2 is FQGNSA.

About this clonotype: A much larger clone is a single base away; this may be a read error. The chain carries TRBV6-5 and TRBJ2-5, with D possibly matching TRBD2 (6 bases). The CDR3 has 11 amino acids. Germline V lookup: CDR1 MNHEY, CDR2 SVGAGI. The CDR3 sequence is CASTEGEAQYF. In DNA form, the CDR3 reads TGTGCCAGCACGGAGGGAGAGGCCCAGTACTTC.

The V and J genes are TRBV12-3 or TRBV12-4 and TRBJ1-2; possibly TRBD1 for D (6 bases). The V end lost 3 bases, the J end lost 3 bases, and 14 bases lay between the germline ends. The length of the CDR3 is 15 residues. Written as DNA, the CDR3 is TGTGCCAGCAGTTTCCCCACAGGGAGTGACTATGGCTACACCTTC. Translation: CASSFPTGSDYGYTF.

The rearrangement uses TRBV15 and TRBJ2-3; D ambiguous. The better agreement between TRBJ1-5 and the DNA end casts doubt on the J call. This CDR3 has 16 residues. Germline CDR1 and CDR2: LNHNV and YYDKDF (reference sequence). In nucleotides, the CDR3 is TGTGCCACCAGCTCCCTGAGGGCGCCAAGCACAGATACGCAGCATTTT. As protein: CATSSLRAPSTDTQHF.

Remarks on this clonotype: A read error may be the cause here, since a much bigger clone is one base away. The chain recombines TRBV24-1 with TRBJ1-1, with TRBD1 identical over 11 bases. Germline V lookup: CDR1 KGHDR, CDR2 SFDVKD. The CDR3 loop spans 16 amino acids. This CDR3 is CAASDGQGALGTEAFF. In DNA, the CDR3 is TGTGCCGCCAGTGATGGACAGGGGGCCCTCGGAACTGAAGCTTTCTTT.

There are many counts of this clonotype. This sequence joins TRBV29-1 and TRBJ2-1; D uncertain. This CDR3 region has 13 residues. Deletions cut 5 bases from V and 0 bases from J, with 8 bases between. The germline gives CDR1 SQVTM, CDR2 ANQGSEA. Written as DNA, the CDR3 is TGCAGCGTTAGTCAGTTCTCCTACAATGAGCAGTTCTTC. Amino acids: CSVSQFSYNEQFF.

The chain recombines TRBV15 with TRBJ2-7; no clear D. CDR3 length: 15 amino acids. Germline V CDR1 and CDR2: LNHNV, YYDKDF (reference sequence). The germline V and J ends were trimmed by 3 bases and 0 bases, with 12 bases remaining between them. CDR3 region: CATSSGSGYSYEQYF. CDR3 DNA sequence: TGTGCCACCAGCAGCGGGTCAGGCTACTCCTACGAGCAGTACTTC.

This clonotype was detected many times. This chain connects TRBV20-1 to TRBJ2-7; either TRBD1 or TRBD2 may supply D (5 bases each). Germline CDR1 and CDR2: DFQATT and SNEGSKA (reference sequence). V was trimmed by 0 bases and J by 4 bases, leaving 19 bases between them. The CDR3 has 16 amino acids. The CDR3 is CSARDMGGGRIYEQYF. The CDR3 nucleotides read TGCAGTGCTAGAGATATGGGTGGGGGAAGGATTTACGAGCAGTACTTC.

This clonotype was counted a few times. This may arise from a read error, as a much more abundant clone is one base away. The rearrangement uses TRBV6-6 and TRBJ1-5; no clear D gene. Germline V gene data show CDR1 as MNHNY and CDR2 as SVGAGI (reference sequence). The CDR3 runs 14 residues. The CDR3 sequence is CASSHSIRNVAQHF. Written as DNA, the CDR3 is TGTGCCAGCAGTCACTCGATAAGGAATGTAGCCCAGCATTTT.

With regard to this clonotype: The missing conserved phenylalanine or tryptophan at the end of this CDR3 makes a read error likely. The V and J genes are TRBV20-1 and TRBJ2-5, with 9 bases aligning to TRBD2. The CDR3 sequence is 12 residues long. V lost 6 bases and J lost 3; bases outside the gene matches: 2. Germline values: CDR1 DFQATT, CDR2 SNEGSKA (reference sequence). This CDR3 reads CSAIAGEETQYS. The CDR3 DNA follows: TGCAGTGCCATAGCGGGAGAAGAGACCCAGTACTCC.

With regard to this clonotype: In this CDR3 the conserved last residue, phenylalanine or tryptophan, is missing, so a read error is likely. The gene calls are TRBV25-1 and TRBJ1-2; TRBD1 matches 10 bases. The J segment lost 5 bases and the V segment lost 11 bases, leaving 14 bases of the junction unmatched. Germline CDR1 MGHDK, CDR2 SYGVNS. CDR3 length: 15 amino acids. DNA of the CDR3: TGTGCCTGGAGTCTCGGGACAGGGGTTTGGTATGGCTACACCTCC. This gives the protein CAWSLGTGVWYGYTS.

Worth noting for this clonotype: A read error may be the cause here, since a much bigger clone is one base away. The V call is TRBV5-1, the J call TRBJ2-5; D is uncertain. From germline, CDR1 is SGHRS and CDR2 YFSETQ. CDR3 length: 14 amino acids. CDR3 sequence (DNA): TGCGCCAGCAGCTTGAGCTTTAACCAAGGGACCCAGTACTTC. It translates to CASSLSFNQGTQYF.

This clonotype occurred many times. The rearrangement uses TRBV30 and TRBJ1-2; D is perhaps TRBD1 (5 bases). CDR1 is GTSNPN and CDR2 is SVGIG in the germline V gene (reference sequence). This CDR3 is built from 12 residues. V lost 5 bases, J lost 1 base, and 8 bases lay in between. CDR3 DNA sequence: TGTGCCTGGGAGGGGATTAACTATGGCTACACCTTC. As protein: CAWEGINYGYTF. The whole variable domain, filled in from reference TRBV30 and TRBJ1-2, reads SQTIHQWPATLVQPVGSPLSLECTVEGTSNPNLYWYRQAAGRGLQLLFYSVGIGQISSEVPQNLSASRPQDRQFILSSKKLLLSDSGFYLCAWEGINYGYTFGSGTRLTVV.

This clonotype was seen more than once but under ten times. The V and J genes are TRBV3-1 and TRBJ2-2; 7 nucleotides match TRBD2. J gave up 6 bases and V 1 base, and 8 bases lay outside the gene matches. CDR1 is LGHDT, CDR2 YNNKEL, per germline (reference sequence). The CDR3 covers 16 residues. Written as DNA, the CDR3 is TGTGCCAGCAGCCAAGGGGCTCGCGGGAGCGCCGGGGAGCTGTTTTTT. Translating gives CASSQGARGSAGELFF.

With respect to this clonotype: A read error may account for a junction end that differs from germline. The V gene is TRBV15, the J gene TRBJ2-4; possibly TRBD2 for D (6 bases). The V gene's germline CDR1 is LNHNV and CDR2 YYDKDF (reference sequence). This CDR3 is built from 15 residues. The CDR3 DNA is TGTGCCGCCAGCAGCGCGGGATTAGAGACGGACATTCAGTACTTC. Its protein is CAASSAGLETDIQYF. The entire variable domain, with the rest obtained from reference TRBV15 and TRBJ2-4, is as follows: DAMVIQNPRYQVTQFGKPVTLSCSQTLNHNVMYWYQQKSSQAPKLLFHYYDKDFNNEADTPDNFQSRRPNTSFCFLDIRSPGLGDTAMYLCAASSAGLETDIQYFGAGTRLSVL.

V gene TRBV6-6 combines with J gene TRBJ2-2; 8 bases are a match to TRBD2. Germline assignment: CDR1 MNHNY and CDR2 SVGAGI (reference sequence). With V trimmed by 5 bases and J by 3 bases, 8 bases remained unmatched. The CDR3 consists of 16 residues. The CDR3 DNA follows: TGTGCCAGCAGTCGTTTAGCGGGATCCGACACCGGGGAGCTGTTTTTT. This gives the protein CASSRLAGSDTGELFF.

In this sample, this clonotype turned up a few times. Being one base from a much bigger clone, this may be a read error. Here the CDR3 omits its conserved ending phenylalanine or tryptophan, so a read error is the likely source. The gene calls are TRBV7-2 and TRBJ2-1, with 9 bases identical to TRBD1. This CDR3 is built from 14 residues. CDR1 SGHTA and CDR2 FQGNSA come from the germline V gene. J was trimmed by 7 bases and V by 3 bases; bases with no gene match: 4. The CDR3 DNA follows: TGTGCCAGCAGCTTCTGGGACAGGGCGAATGAGCAGTTCCTC. It is translated as CASSFWDRANEQFL.

This clonotype has a count of ten or more. The V gene is TRBV29-1, the J gene TRBJ2-1; 7 bases are a match to TRBD1. Trimming took 7 bases from V and 9 from J; bases not matched to a gene: 6. CDR1 is SQVTM and CDR2 is ANQGSEA in the germline V gene. CDR3 length: 11 residues. CDR3 sequence: CSEQTGREQFF. DNA for the CDR3: TGCAGCGAGCAGACAGGGCGTGAGCAGTTCTTC.

The rearrangement uses TRBV6-2 or TRBV6-3 and TRBJ2-1; D unresolved. Trimming shortened V by 8 bases and J by 4 bases, and 18 bases separated the two germline ends. CDR3 length: 15 residues. Germline CDR1 and CDR2: MNHEY and SVGEGT. For the CDR3, the DNA is TGTGCCAGCCTACGGGCCTCGGCCGTTTACAATGAGCAGTTCTTC. Translating it yields CASLRASAVYNEQFF.

The table lists this clonotype with many counts. The V gene is TRBV7-3, the J gene TRBJ2-3; D may correspond to TRBD1 or TRBD2 (6 bases each). The CDR3 runs 14 residues. The V gene's germline CDR1 is SGHTA and CDR2 FQGTGA. V gave up 5 bases and J gave up 6 bases, with 15 bases separating them. The DNA for the CDR3 is TGTGCCAGCAGCCTCGCAAGGGGGGCGGATACGCAGTATTTT. Translating it yields CASSLARGADTQYF. Filled out from reference TRBV7-3 and TRBJ2-3, the complete variable domain reads GAGVSQTPSNKVTEKGKYVELRCDPISGHTALYWYRQSLGQGPEFLIYFQGTGAADDSGLPNDRFFAVRPEGSVSTLKIQRTERGDSAVYLCASSLARGADTQYFGPGTRLTVL.

This clonotype has at least ten counts. The CDR3 sequence is CASSLGGVDQPQHF. In DNA form, the CDR3 reads TGTGCCAGCAGCTTAGGGGGAGTCGATCAGCCCCAGCATTTT. The chain uses TRBV5-6 and TRBJ1-5; D might be TRBD1 (6 bases). The V and J ends lost 2 bases and 5 bases respectively, with 11 bases between them. The CDR3 loop spans 14 amino acids. Germline values: CDR1 SGHDT, CDR2 YYEEEE.

Concerning this clonotype itself: The germline gene is not matched at one end of the junction; a read error may be the cause. The chain has TRBV19 and TRBJ2-1, with TRBD2 matching over 8 bases. This CDR3 region has 15 residues. Germline-derived CDR1 and CDR2 are LNHDA and SQIVND (reference sequence). The CDR3 region is CASSIAPSGHNEQLF. The CDR3 DNA reads as TGTGCCAGTAGTATAGCACCTAGCGGGCACAATGAGCAGCTCTTC.

On this clonotype itself: One end of the junction fails to match germline, which may point to a read error. The chain is built from TRBV24-1 and TRBJ2-2, with D possibly matching TRBD1 (6 bases). Germline V gene data show CDR1 as KGHDR and CDR2 as SFDVKD. The CDR3 extends over 18 amino acids. This CDR3 is CATSETMGTGKGTGELVF. The CDR3 DNA sequence: TGTGCCACCAGTGAAACCATGGGAACAGGGAAGGGGACCGGTGAGCTGGTTTTT.

This rearrangement joins TRBV30 to TRBJ1-5; D is perhaps TRBD1 (5 bases). The germline gives CDR1 GTSNPN, CDR2 SVGIG (reference sequence). This CDR3 spans 13 amino acids. V shed 1 base and J shed 7 bases, with 11 bases lying between them. The CDR3: CAWSGVGAQPQHF. CDR3 bases: TGTGCCTGGAGTGGGGTAGGGGCCCAGCCCCAGCATTTT.

The chain joins TRBV29-1 to TRBJ2-1; unclear D gene. Germline assignment: CDR1 SQVTM and CDR2 ANQGSEA. This CDR3 is 12 amino acids long. The V and J ends lost 8 bases and 6 bases respectively, with 14 bases between them. This CDR3 reads CSSQQRFNEQFF. Here the CDR3 DNA reads TGCAGCAGCCAACAGAGATTCAATGAGCAGTTCTTC.

This chain joins TRBV15 and TRBJ2-3, with 10 positions matching TRBD2. This CDR3 region has 19 residues. Looked up from germline, CDR1 is LNHNV and CDR2 is YYDKDF (reference sequence). Trimming removed 3 bases from V and 0 bases from J; junction bases left unmatched: 12. DNA for the CDR3: TGTGCCACCAGCAGCAACCGTCCTGGGACTAGCGCCAGCACAGATACGCAGTATTTT. Its translation: CATSSNRPGTSASTDTQYF.

This clonotype was observed a handful of times. This sequence joins TRBV5-4 and TRBJ2-7; 12 bases align to TRBD2. This CDR3 contains 15 residues. The junction had 2 bases not matched to a gene; V was cut back by 2 bases and J by 2 bases. Germline loops: CDR1 SGHNT, CDR2 YYREEE (reference sequence). CDR3 bases: TGTGCCAGCAGCTTAAGACTAGCGGGAGCCTACGAGCAGTACTTC. The encoded protein is CASSLRLAGAYEQYF.